This TCR beta chain was sequenced in a study of T cell responses to AZD1222 COVID-19 vaccine. Study results and limitations: Dominant at 160-218 and 743-854, vaccine-associated CD4 TCRs also spanned spike. Donors were chiefly white British, with a greater number of females, and clonal diversity was perhaps underestimated. Baseline serology detected seropositivity in only six AZD1222 recipients. The study reported that nearly half of spike-specific TCRs target unmutated variant regions.

Generated by immunoSEQ multiplex PCR, the TCRdb table keeps only in-frame clones and is missing some. The sample shows some 130,000 clones, approximately 91% of them seen only once. A remark on this clone: What it binds is not known.

Trimming stripped 2 bases from V and 0 bases from J, with 13 bases between. CDR3 size: 16 residues. CDR1 and CDR2 (germline): MNHEY, SVGEGT. The gene calls are TRBV6-2 or TRBV6-3 and TRBJ1-1; TRBD1 is a possible D gene (5 bases). This TCR came from an adult in good health. This specimen was peripheral blood, taken on day 0 of AZD1222 vaccination. The CDR3 is CASSYLGGEVNTEAFF. CDR3 DNA: TGTGCCAGCAGTTACCTCGGGGGGGAAGTGAACACTGAAGCTTTCTTT.